Shown below are 8 T cell receptor beta chains from a single sample sequenced in a study of T cell repertoires in cytomegalovirus infection. TCRdb re-derived calls from the reads in MiXCR, one entry per CDR3 protein. The data contain fewer than 1,000,000 distinct CDR3 sequences, roughly 30% of them seen just once; the ten biggest clones take up 11% to 15%. Antigen specificity for these receptors is unknown. The specimen comprised cultured CD8+ T cells from PBMCs, sampled from culture after CMV antigen stimulation. These receptors came from a human donor in good health (CMV status not recorded). Some clones in this sample may be carry-over from other donors' samples.

This clonotype appeared a few times. The chain joins TRBV6-1 to TRBJ1-6; TRBD1 agrees at 9 bases. CDR3 size: 17 residues. V shed 9 bases and J 0 bases; nucleotides not matched to a gene: 9. CDR1 is MNHNS, CDR2 SASEGT, per germline. CDR3 DNA: TGTGCCAGAGGACAGGGGAACATCAGCTCCTATAATTCACCCCTCCACTTT. Its translation is CARGQGNISSYNSPLHF.

This clonotype has just a few counts. The V and J genes are TRBV6-5 and TRBJ2-6; D is undetermined. CDR1 is MNHEY, CDR2 SVGAGI, per germline. Between the trimmed V and J ends, which lost 0 bases and 1 base, there was a span of 13 bases. The CDR3 has 18 residues. CDR3 region: CASSYSVGKISGANVLTF. The CDR3 region has the DNA TGTGCCAGCAGTTACTCGGTAGGGAAGATTTCTGGGGCCAACGTCCTGACTTTC.

The CDR3 DNA is TGCAGTGCTAGAGACTGGGGTAGCGGGGGATGGGAGACCCAGTACTTC. Translation: CSARDWGSGGWETQYF. This chain uses TRBV20-1 with TRBJ2-5; 9 bases fit TRBD2. The CDR3 has 16 amino acids. V gave up 0 bases and J gave up 5 bases; unmatched junction bases: 10. Germline V gene lookup returns CDR1 DFQATT and CDR2 SNEGSKA (reference sequence).

This clonotype was recorded a few times. The chain joins TRBV10-2 to TRBJ2-1; 12 nucleotides agree with TRBD1. V was pared by 8 bases and J by 6 bases, with 5 bases of the junction left unmatched. Per the germline V gene, CDR1 is WSHSY and CDR2 is SAAADI. This CDR3 has 14 amino acids. Here the CDR3 DNA reads TGCGCCAGCCAGGGACAGGGGGCGGGCAATGAGCAGTTCTTC. Protein product: CASQGQGAGNEQFF.

The rearrangement links TRBV12-3 or TRBV12-4 to TRBJ2-7; D is unclear. CDR3 length: 13 amino acids. Trimming took 2 bases from V and 9 from J, leaving 14 bases between them. The CDR3 coding sequence is TGTGCCAGCAGTTTATTTGACCGGTCCAGGCAGTACGTC. Residues: CASSLFDRSRQYV.

The rearrangement joins TRBV3-1 to TRBJ2-3, with 8 nucleotides matching TRBD1. The CDR3 spans 15 residues. V dropped 6 bases and J dropped 2; count of bases not matched to a gene: 7. Germline lookup yields CDR1 LGHDT and CDR2 YNNKEL (reference sequence). The CDR3 DNA follows: TGTGCCAGCAGGCGCCGGGACAGGATCACAGATACGCAGTATTTT. It yields the protein CASRRRDRITDTQYF.

J is TRBJ1-2 and V is TRBV12-3 or TRBV12-4; 7 positions agree with TRBD1. The CDR3 has 15 amino acids. With 0 bases clipped from V and 4 bases from J, the junction kept 5 bases outside the gene matches. The CDR3: CASSLAHSGGYGYTF. The CDR3 DNA follows: TGTGCCAGCAGTTTAGCCCACTCAGGGGGCTATGGCTACACCTTC.

The chain combines TRBV28 with TRBJ2-7, with TRBD2 matching 9 bases. Germline trimming cut 4 bases from V and 0 bases from J; bases unmatched to any gene: 7. This CDR3 has 16 amino acids. Germline-derived CDR1 and CDR2 are MDHEN and SYDVKM. DNA for the CDR3: TGTGCCAGCAGTTCCCGGGTTAGCGGGGGCTCCTACGAGCAGTACGTC. This gives the protein CASSSRVSGGSYEQYV.